This paragraph covers one T cell receptor beta chain sequence. Deletions cut 1 base from V and 0 bases from J, with 9 bases between. Germline V gene sequence: CDR1 SGHRS, CDR2 YFSETQ. This CDR3 region has 15 residues. This entry is derived from a study of beta chain features in type 1 diabetes. The entirety of the isolated RNA underwent reverse transcription, so expressed TCRB transcripts were sequenced. Clones were read by immunoSEQ multiplex PCR, and TCRdb kept only the in-frame ones, dropping some. The repertoire holds tens of thousands of clones, with over 50% as singletons. The sequence was collected from a woman under 30 in good health. The specimen sequenced was Tregs from blood. This chain joins TRBV5-1 and TRBJ2-3; perhaps TRBD2 as D (6 bases). The CDR3 reads CASSLSGTSTDTQYF. CDR3 in DNA: TGCGCCAGCAGCTTGTCGGGGACTAGCACAGATACGCAGTATTTT.